This T cell receptor beta chain was identified during a study of cytomegalovirus exposure and HLA in healthy donors. Vbeta (60) and Jbeta (13) primers were used in the PCR. Here immunoSEQ multiplex PCR was the method, and the copy in TCRdb shows in-frame clones only, minus some. The sample contains fewer than 300,000 clones, roughly 88% of which appear only once. On this clone itself: Its matching antigen is unknown.

The CDR3 runs 14 residues. Germline CDR1 reads MGHDK; CDR2 reads SYGVNS. V was shortened by 1 base and J by 5 bases, with 9 bases between the two germline ends. Each of the donors was a healthy bone marrow donor. Study-level results: According to a later analysis, donors in an Asian-associated ancestry cluster reportedly had fewer N-insertions than the roughly 670-donor mean. Other equally common chains were less clonally expanded than HLA-associated TCR beta chains, a later analysis showed.

Sequences were obtained from PBMCs. V usage is TRBV25-1 and J usage is TRBJ1-5; D possibly corresponds to TRBD1 (5 bases). The sequence was collected from a man between 40 and 49 years old in good health and CMV-seropositive. The CDR3 DNA sequence: TGTGCCAGCAGTGAATTGGGGGGGGATCAGCCCCAGCATTTT. Its protein product is CASSELGGDQPQHF.